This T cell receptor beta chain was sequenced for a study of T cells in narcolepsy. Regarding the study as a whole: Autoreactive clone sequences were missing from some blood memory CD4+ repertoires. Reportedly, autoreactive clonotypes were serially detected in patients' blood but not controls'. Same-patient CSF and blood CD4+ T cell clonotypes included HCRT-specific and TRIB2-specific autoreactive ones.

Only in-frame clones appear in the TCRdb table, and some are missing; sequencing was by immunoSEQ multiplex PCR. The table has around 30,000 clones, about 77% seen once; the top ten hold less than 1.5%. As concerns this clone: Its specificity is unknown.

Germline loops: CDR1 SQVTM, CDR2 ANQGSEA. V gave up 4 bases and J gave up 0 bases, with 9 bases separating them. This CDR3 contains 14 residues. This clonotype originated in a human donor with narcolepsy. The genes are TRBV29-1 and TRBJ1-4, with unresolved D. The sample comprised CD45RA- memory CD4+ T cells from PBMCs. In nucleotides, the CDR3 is TGCAGCGTTGCACAGACTGCAACTAATGAAAAACTGTTTTTT. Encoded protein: CSVAQTATNEKLFF.